A single sample is the source of the 11 T cell receptor beta chains below, sequenced in a study of shared clonotypes between healthy human individuals. Measured with immunoSEQ multiplex PCR; TCRdb has only the in-frame clones, and not every one. The sample lists over 2 million clones; 95% were seen once. The sequenced material came from naive CD4+ T cells sorted from blood. The subset was: CD45RA+ positively selected. The receptors were sampled from a man between 18 and 35 years old in good health.

The chain uses TRBV6-4 and TRBJ2-2, with 11 nucleotides matching TRBD1. The V segment lost 6 bases and the J segment 7 bases; nucleotides outside the gene matches: 4. The germline CDR1 and CDR2 sequences are MRHNA and SNTAGT. This CDR3 region has 14 residues. CDR3 sequence: CASRGQGANGELFF. In DNA form, the CDR3 reads TGTGCCAGCAGAGGACAGGGGGCTAACGGGGAGCTGTTTTTT.

The gene calls are TRBV7-9 and TRBJ2-7; D unclear. This CDR3 has 14 amino acids. V was clipped by 0 bases and J by 4 bases, with 10 bases between them. Per the germline V gene, CDR1 is SEHNR and CDR2 is FQNEAQ (reference sequence). The CDR3, as DNA: TGTGCCAGCAGCTTAGCTATAGGGTTATACGAGCAGTACTTC. Translated, it gives CASSLAIGLYEQYF.

The genes are TRBV2 and TRBJ1-5; D is possibly TRBD1 (5 bases). The V gene's germline CDR1 is SNHLY and CDR2 FYNNEI. Trimming shortened V by 6 bases and J by 6 bases, and 12 bases separated the two germline ends. This CDR3 is 13 amino acids long. CDR3 sequence (DNA): TGTGCCAGCAGAGCCGGGACGTTTCAGCCCCAGCATTTT. It encodes CASRAGTFQPQHF.

The V call is TRBV2, the J call TRBJ1-2; 8 bases match TRBD1. J was trimmed by 7 bases and V by 6 bases; bases with no gene match: 4. Germline CDR1 is SNHLY and CDR2 is FYNNEI. The CDR3 spans 12 residues. For the CDR3, the DNA is TGTGCCAGCAGAGGACAGGGCGCTGGCTACACCTTC. Amino acid sequence: CASRGQGAGYTF.

A few counts support this clone. Within the sample, other DNA sequences also encode this same CDR3. V is TRBV9 and J is TRBJ1-1; D may be TRBD1 (5 bases). Germline loops: CDR1 SGDLS, CDR2 YYNGEE. CDR3 length equals 13 residues. V lost 0 bases and J lost 3, with 6 bases in between. The CDR3 loop reads CASSVGGDTEAFF. In nucleotides, the CDR3 is TGTGCCAGCAGCGTAGGAGGGGACACTGAAGCTTTCTTT.

About this clone: Other nucleotide sequences in the sample specify the same CDR3. The CDR3 reads CASRGTSYEQYF. The CDR3 coding sequence is TGTGCCAGCAGGGGGACTTCCTACGAGCAGTACTTC. J is TRBJ2-7 and V is TRBV6-6; D possibly corresponds to TRBD2 (6 bases). This CDR3 has 12 amino acids. V was pared by 6 bases and J by 1 base, with 7 bases between. Germline loops: CDR1 MNHNY, CDR2 SVGAGI (reference sequence).

This clone came up once. A much larger clone differs from this one at a single base, so this may be a read error. At the DNA level, this CDR3 is encoded by other sequences in the same sample as well. The chain joins TRBV28 to TRBJ2-5; no clear D. Germline values: CDR1 MDHEN, CDR2 SYDVKM. The CDR3 extends over 11 amino acids. V was pared by 5 bases and J by 2 bases, with 3 bases between. CDR3 region: CASSRQETQYF. The CDR3, as DNA: TGTGCCAGCAGTCGACAAGAGACCCAGTACTTC.

The rearrangement links TRBV5-1 to TRBJ2-5; 11 positions match TRBD1. V shed 2 bases, J shed 2 bases, and the junction held 2 bases outside the gene matches. Per the germline V gene, CDR1 is SGHRS and CDR2 is YFSETQ. This CDR3 region has 15 residues. CDR3 protein: CASSLRDRGQETQYF. The CDR3, as DNA: TGCGCCAGCAGCTTACGGGACAGGGGGCAAGAGACCCAGTACTTC.

As for this clone: The same CDR3 is also encoded by other DNA sequences in this sample. This sequence joins TRBV20-1 and TRBJ2-3; no firm D call. Germline values: CDR1 DFQATT, CDR2 SNEGSKA (reference sequence). Between the trimmed V and J ends, which lost 3 bases and 5 bases, there was a span of 3 bases. The CDR3 runs 10 residues. The CDR3 here is CSASQDTQYF. The CDR3 DNA reads TGCAGTGCTAGTCAAGATACGCAGTATTTT.

The chain recombines TRBV5-4 with TRBJ2-7; the D gene could be TRBD1 or TRBD2 (5 bases each). V was trimmed by 1 base and J by 1 base, leaving 12 bases between them. Looked up from germline, CDR1 is SGHNT and CDR2 is YYREEE (reference sequence). This CDR3 is 15 amino acids long. The CDR3 nucleotides are TGTGCCAGCAGCTTGACCTGGGACGGGTCCTACGAGCAGTACTTC. It is translated as CASSLTWDGSYEQYF.

About this clone itself: Other DNA sequences from this sample encode an identical CDR3 as well. V usage is TRBV10-3 and J usage is TRBJ1-4; D gene unclear. The CDR3 loop spans 14 amino acids. Germline V gene lookup returns CDR1 ENHRY and CDR2 SYGVKD. Deletions cut 0 bases from V and 7 bases from J, with 9 bases between. CDR3 amino acids: CAISESGLGEKLFF. The CDR3 bases are TGTGCCATCAGTGAGTCGGGCCTGGGTGAAAAACTGTTTTTT.